This T cell receptor (beta chain) was captured in a study of Tregs in tolerant kidney transplant recipients. Generated by immunoSEQ multiplex PCR, the TCRdb table keeps only in-frame clones and is missing some. The repertoire holds tens of thousands of clones, with about 90% as singletons. The clonotype comes from a human donor in good health. The sequenced material came from Tregs from blood.

CDR3 nucleotides: TGCGCCAGCAGCTTGGCCCCGGGAATTAACACCGGGGAGCTGTTTTTT. Encoded protein: CASSLAPGINTGELFF. The chain couples TRBV5-1 to TRBJ2-2; TRBD2 is a possible D gene (5 bases). CDR1 is SGHRS, CDR2 YFSETQ, per germline. The CDR3 covers 16 residues. V lost 0 bases and J lost 2, with 11 bases in between.